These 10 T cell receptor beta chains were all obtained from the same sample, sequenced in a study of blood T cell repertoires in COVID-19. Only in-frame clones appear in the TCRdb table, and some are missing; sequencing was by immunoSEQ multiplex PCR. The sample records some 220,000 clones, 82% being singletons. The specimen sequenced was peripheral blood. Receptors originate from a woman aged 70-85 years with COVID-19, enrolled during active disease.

The DNA for the CDR3 is TGTGCCAGCAGCCCCCGGGATAACTATGGCTACACCTTC. Its translation: CASSPRDNYGYTF. The chain carries TRBV3-1 (or the pseudogene TRBV3-2) and TRBJ1-2, with no clear D. The CDR3 has 13 amino acids. Between the trimmed V and J ends, which lost 4 bases and 1 base, there was a span of 7 bases. CDR1 and CDR2 from the germline V gene are LGHDT and YNNKEL (reference sequence).

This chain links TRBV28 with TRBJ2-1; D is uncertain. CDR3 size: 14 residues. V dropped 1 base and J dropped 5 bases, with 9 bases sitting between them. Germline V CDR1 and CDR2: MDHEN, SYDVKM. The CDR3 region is CASSLSRPDNEQFF. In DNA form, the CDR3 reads TGTGCCAGCAGTTTATCTAGACCTGACAATGAGCAGTTCTTC.

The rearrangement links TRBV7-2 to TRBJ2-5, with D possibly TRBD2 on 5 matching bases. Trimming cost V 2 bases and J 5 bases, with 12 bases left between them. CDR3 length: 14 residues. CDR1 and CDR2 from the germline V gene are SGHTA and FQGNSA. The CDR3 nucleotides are TGTGCCAGCAGCTTAAGGGCTAGCAAGGAGACCCAGTACTTC. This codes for CASSLRASKETQYF.

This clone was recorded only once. As DNA, the CDR3 is TGTGCCAGCAGCCCGGGACAGGGGGGGAGCACTGAAGCTTTCTTT. Translation: CASSPGQGGSTEAFF. J is TRBJ1-1 and V is TRBV7-2; TRBD1 matches 11 bases. Germline CDR1 is SGHTA and CDR2 is FQGNSA. J gave up 4 bases and V 5 bases, and 6 bases lay outside the gene matches. The CDR3 extends over 15 amino acids.

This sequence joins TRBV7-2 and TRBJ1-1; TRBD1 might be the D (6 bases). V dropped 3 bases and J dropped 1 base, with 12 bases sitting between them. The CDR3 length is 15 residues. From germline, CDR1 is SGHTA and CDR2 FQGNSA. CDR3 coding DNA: TGTGCCAGCAGCTTGGCCGGGACAAAGAACACTGAAGCTTTCTTT. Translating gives CASSLAGTKNTEAFF.

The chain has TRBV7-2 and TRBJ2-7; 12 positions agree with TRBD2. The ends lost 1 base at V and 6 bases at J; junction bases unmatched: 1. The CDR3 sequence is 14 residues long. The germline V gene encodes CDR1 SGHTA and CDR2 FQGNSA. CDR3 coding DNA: TGTGCCAGCAGCTTAGGGACTAGCGGGACCGAGCAGTACTTC. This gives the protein CASSLGTSGTEQYF.

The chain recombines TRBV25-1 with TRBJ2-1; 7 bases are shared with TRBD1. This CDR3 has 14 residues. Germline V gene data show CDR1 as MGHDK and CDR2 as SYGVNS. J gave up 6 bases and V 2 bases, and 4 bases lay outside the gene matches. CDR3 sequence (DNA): TGTGCCAGCAGTGAACCGGGGACAGTCAATGAGCAGTTCTTC. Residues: CASSEPGTVNEQFF.

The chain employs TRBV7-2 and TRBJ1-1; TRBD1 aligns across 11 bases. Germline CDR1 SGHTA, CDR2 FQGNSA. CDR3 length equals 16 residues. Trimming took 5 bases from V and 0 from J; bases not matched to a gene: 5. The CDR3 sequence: CASSLGTGGLNTEAFF. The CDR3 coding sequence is TGTGCCAGCAGCCTCGGGACAGGGGGTTTGAACACTGAAGCTTTCTTT. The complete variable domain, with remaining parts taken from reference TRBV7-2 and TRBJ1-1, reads GAGVSQSPSNKVTEKGKDVELRCDPISGHTALYWYRQSLGQGLEFLIYFQGNSAPDKSGLPSDRFSAERTGGSVSTLTIQRTQQEDSAVYLCASSLGTGGLNTEAFFGQGTRLTVV.

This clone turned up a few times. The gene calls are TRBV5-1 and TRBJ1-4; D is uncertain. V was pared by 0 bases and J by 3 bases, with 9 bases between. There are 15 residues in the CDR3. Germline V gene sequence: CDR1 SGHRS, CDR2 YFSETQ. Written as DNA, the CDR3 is TGCGCCAGCAGCTTGGAAGTCCCAGCTAATGAAAAACTGTTTTTT. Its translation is CASSLEVPANEKLFF.

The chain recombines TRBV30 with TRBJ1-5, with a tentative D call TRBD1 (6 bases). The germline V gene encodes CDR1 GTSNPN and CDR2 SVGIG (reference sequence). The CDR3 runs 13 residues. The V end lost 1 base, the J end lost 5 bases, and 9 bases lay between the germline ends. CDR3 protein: CAWSGAGDQPQHF. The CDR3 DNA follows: TGTGCCTGGAGTGGTGCAGGGGATCAGCCCCAGCATTTT. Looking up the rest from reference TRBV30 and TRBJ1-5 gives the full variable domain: SQTIHQWPATLVQPVGSPLSLECTVEGTSNPNLYWYRQAAGRGLQLLFYSVGIGQISSEVPQNLSASRPQDRQFILSSKKLLLSDSGFYLCAWSGAGDQPQHFGDGTRLSIL.